These 24 T cell receptor beta chains were all obtained from the same sample, sequenced in a study of blood T cell repertoires in COVID-19. Here immunoSEQ multiplex PCR was the method, and the copy in TCRdb shows in-frame clones only, minus some. The sample carries fewer than 200,000 clones, around four fifths recorded once. The sequenced sample consisted of PBMCs or T cells enriched from blood (not recorded which). The receptors shown here come from a woman between 45 and 60 years old who had recovered from COVID-19.

This clone was seen repeatedly, ten times or more. J is TRBJ1-2 and V is TRBV7-9; unclear D gene. The CDR3 runs to 13 residues. The ends were cut back, 1 base at V and 5 bases at J, with 8 bases in the middle. CDR1 SEHNR and CDR2 FQNEAQ come from the germline V gene (reference sequence). The CDR3 DNA follows: TGTGCCAGCAGCTTAGGACTCGGGTATGGCTACACCTTC. This translates into CASSLGLGYGYTF.

J is TRBJ2-7 and V is TRBV4-1; 10 nucleotides align to TRBD1. There are 15 residues in the CDR3. Germline V gives CDR1 MGHRA, CDR2 YSYEKL. V was clipped by 1 base and J by 2 bases; unmatched bases: 2. CDR3 sequence reads: CASSQGDRGAYEQYF. The CDR3 region has the DNA TGCGCCAGCAGCCAAGGGGACAGGGGAGCCTACGAGCAGTACTTC.

The chain is built from TRBV7-9 and TRBJ1-1, with TRBD1 as a possible D gene (5 bases). CDR1 is SEHNR and CDR2 is FQNEAQ in the germline V gene (reference sequence). This CDR3 spans 14 amino acids. Between the trimmed V and J ends, which lost 4 bases and 1 base, there was a span of 10 bases. The CDR3 spells CASSSTARNTEAFF. The CDR3 DNA follows: TGTGCCAGCAGCTCGACAGCGAGGAACACTGAAGCTTTCTTT.

The chain uses TRBV6-4 and TRBJ1-2, with D unclear. The CDR3 is 16 amino acids. Germline V gene data show CDR1 as MRHNA and CDR2 as SNTAGT. V was pared by 8 bases and J by 3 bases, with 22 bases between. This CDR3 reads CASPCPRRPRDYGYTF. The CDR3, as DNA: TGTGCCAGCCCATGCCCCAGGAGGCCGAGGGACTATGGCTACACCTTC.

The chain employs TRBV6-5 and TRBJ1-1; perhaps TRBD1 as D (5 bases). In germline, CDR1 is MNHEY, CDR2 SVGAGI. V lost 6 bases and J 0 bases, leaving 8 bases between the germline ends. The CDR3 has 13 amino acids. CDR3 coding DNA: TGTGCCAGCAGGCCAGGGATGAACACTGAAGCTTTCTTT. Translated: CASRPGMNTEAFF.

A note on this clone: This same CDR3 is encoded by further DNA sequences in the sample. The rearrangement joins TRBV7-9 to TRBJ2-3; TRBD2 might be the D (6 bases). Germline loops: CDR1 SEHNR, CDR2 FQNEAQ (reference sequence). V lost 4 bases and J 2 bases, leaving 13 bases between the germline ends. The CDR3 consists of 15 residues. In nucleotides, the CDR3 is TGTGCCAGCAGCTCCGCGGGGCGGGACACAGATACGCAGTATTTT. The encoded protein is CASSSAGRDTDTQYF.

The chain has TRBV6-5 and TRBJ2-1; 13 positions match TRBD2. V lost 7 bases, J lost 5 bases, and 2 bases stayed unmatched. The V gene's germline CDR1 is MNHEY and CDR2 SVGAGI. The CDR3 covers 14 residues. The CDR3 DNA reads as TGTGCCAGCATCGGACTAGCGGGAGACAATGAGCAGTTCTTC. It encodes CASIGLAGDNEQFF.

The V and J genes are TRBV28 and TRBJ2-7, with 7 nucleotides matching TRBD2. Looked up from germline, CDR1 is MDHEN and CDR2 is SYDVKM. This CDR3 is 14 amino acids long. With V trimmed by 7 bases and J by 2 bases, 8 bases remained unmatched. CDR3 bases: TGTGCCAGCACCCTAAGCGGGGCCCCCTACGAGCAGTACTTC. Amino acid sequence: CASTLSGAPYEQYF.

This rearrangement joins TRBV5-6 to TRBJ2-1; 7 bases align to TRBD1. Trimming removed 0 bases from V and 9 bases from J; junction bases left unmatched: 18. Germline V gives CDR1 SGHDT, CDR2 YYEEEE. The CDR3 spans 18 residues. CDR3 residues: CASSLGLRGSLQFGEQFF. The CDR3 region has the DNA TGTGCCAGCAGCTTGGGACTCAGGGGGTCCCTACAATTCGGTGAGCAGTTCTTC.

The count of this clone is one. The rearrangement links TRBV9 to TRBJ2-3; 7 bases line up with TRBD2. Germline V gives CDR1 SGDLS, CDR2 YYNGEE. Trimming cost V 6 bases and J 3 bases; bases outside gene matches: 4. The CDR3 covers 13 residues. CDR3 nucleotides: TGTGCCAGCACCCCGGGGGGTACAGATACGCAGTATTTT. It is translated as CASTPGGTDTQYF.

The V gene is TRBV10-3, the J gene TRBJ2-2; TRBD2 might be the D (5 bases). Germline lookup yields CDR1 ENHRY and CDR2 SYGVKD. The CDR3 sequence is 15 residues long. V was clipped by 2 bases and J by 4 bases, with 11 bases between them. The DNA of the CDR3 is TGTGCCATCAGTGAGAGGCTAGCTATCACCGGGGAGCTGTTTTTT. Encoded protein: CAISERLAITGELFF.

The table lists this clone with a few counts. The V and J genes are TRBV2 and TRBJ2-3, with D possibly matching TRBD2 (7 bases). Between the trimmed V and J ends, which lost 11 bases and 4 bases, there was a span of 16 bases. Germline CDR1 SNHLY, CDR2 FYNNEI. This CDR3 has 13 residues. CDR3 nucleotides: TGTGCCCGAGGGGGGGCGCGGCCAGATACGCAGTATTTT. Its protein is CARGGARPDTQYF. Supplemented by reference TRBV2 and TRBJ2-3, the full variable domain reads EPEVTQTPSHQVTQMGQEVILRCVPISNHLYFYWYRQILGQKVEFLVSFYNNEISEKSEIFDDQFSVERPDGSNFTLKIRSTKLEDSAMYFCARGGARPDTQYFGPGTRLTVL.

This chain joins TRBV2 and TRBJ1-2; perhaps TRBD1 as D (5 bases). From germline, CDR1 is SNHLY and CDR2 FYNNEI. The V and J ends lost 6 bases and 3 bases respectively, with 14 bases between them. CDR3 length: 14 amino acids. The CDR3 nucleotides are TGTGCCAGCAGAGAACTGACAGACTACTATGGCTACACCTTC. This translates into CASRELTDYYGYTF.

The chain recombines TRBV3-1 (or the pseudogene TRBV3-2) with TRBJ2-3; 9 bases agree with TRBD2. Germline values: CDR1 LGHDT, CDR2 YNNKEL (reference sequence). Trimming removed 0 bases from V and 4 bases from J; junction bases left unmatched: 5. CDR3 length equals 16 residues. The CDR3 sequence: CASSQEGSGRPDTQYF. The CDR3 DNA is TGTGCCAGCAGCCAAGAAGGTAGCGGGAGACCAGATACGCAGTATTTT.

The J gene is TRBJ1-2, the V gene TRBV10-3; perhaps TRBD1 as D (6 bases). Trimming shortened V by 7 bases and J by 1 base, and 16 bases separated the two germline ends. Germline CDR1 reads ENHRY; CDR2 reads SYGVKD. This CDR3 region has 15 residues. CDR3 DNA sequence: TGTGCCATCACATGGGGGCCTGACAGTAACTATGGCTACACCTTC. This sequence encodes CAITWGPDSNYGYTF.

This sequence joins TRBV15 and TRBJ1-4; TRBD1 might be the D (6 bases). Germline loops: CDR1 LNHNV, CDR2 YYDKDF (reference sequence). This CDR3 is 16 amino acids long. The V and J ends lost 1 base and 7 bases respectively, with 16 bases between them. DNA of the CDR3: TGTGCCACCAGCAGAGGGGGAGGGGGTTTCGGTGAAAAACTGTTTTTT. Translated, it gives CATSRGGGGFGEKLFF.

The chain has TRBV7-2 and TRBJ2-7, with 8 bases lining up with TRBD1. V shed 5 bases, J shed 2 bases, and the junction held 8 bases outside the gene matches. Germline values: CDR1 SGHTA, CDR2 FQGNSA. The CDR3 sequence is 15 residues long. CDR3 in amino acids: CASSLTGGHPYEQYF. CDR3 nucleotides: TGTGCCAGCAGCCTCACAGGGGGTCACCCCTACGAGCAGTACTTC.

The gene calls are TRBV4-3 and TRBJ2-7; a possible D gene is TRBD2 (6 bases). Germline CDR1 is LGHNA and CDR2 is YSLEER. The CDR3 runs to 15 residues. V lost 4 bases to trimming and J lost 0 bases, with 13 bases between them. The CDR3 DNA reads TGCGCCAGCAGCCGGATCCGGGACTCCTCCTACGAGCAGTACTTC. Amino acid sequence: CASSRIRDSSYEQYF.

The gene calls are TRBV29-1 and TRBJ2-2; TRBD2 agrees at 10 bases. This CDR3 region has 14 residues. The J segment lost 0 bases and the V segment lost 7 bases, leaving 2 bases of the junction unmatched. Germline loops: CDR1 SQVTM, CDR2 ANQGSEA. The DNA for the CDR3 is TGCAGCGCCGGACTAGCGGCGAACACCGGGGAGCTGTTTTTT. It encodes CSAGLAANTGELFF.

The chain combines TRBV27 with TRBJ1-6, with D possibly matching TRBD1 (5 bases). Trimming left V 2 bases short and J 9 bases short, with 17 bases between. CDR1 and CDR2 from the germline V gene are MNHEY and SMNVEV (reference sequence). CDR3 size: 16 residues. DNA for the CDR3: TGTGCCAGCAGTTTACGGTCGACCCAGGGTAGTTCACCCCTCCACTTT. Translated, it gives CASSLRSTQGSSPLHF.

The chain uses TRBV4-2 and TRBJ2-2; 12 bases map to TRBD2. V lost 2 bases, J lost 6 bases, and 4 bases stayed unmatched. The CDR3 has 16 residues. Germline loops: CDR1 LGHNA, CDR2 YNFKEQ. This CDR3 is CASSQLAGGNPGELFF. DNA for the CDR3: TGTGCCAGCAGCCAACTAGCGGGAGGGAATCCCGGGGAGCTGTTTTTT.

The chain is built from TRBV2 and TRBJ2-5; D possibly corresponds to TRBD1 (5 bases). The V end lost 7 bases, the J end lost 3 bases, and 12 bases lay between the germline ends. Germline V gene data show CDR1 as SNHLY and CDR2 as FYNNEI. This CDR3 comprises 13 residues. As DNA, the CDR3 is TGTGCCAGCAATAGGACACCTAAAGAGACCCAGTACTTC. This translates into CASNRTPKETQYF.

This chain connects TRBV9 to TRBJ1-2; D may be TRBD1 (5 bases). Between the trimmed V and J ends, which lost 0 bases and 5 bases, there was a span of 14 bases. The CDR3 sequence is 15 residues long. The germline V gene encodes CDR1 SGDLS and CDR2 YYNGEE. The CDR3 loop is CASSVVKGPVYGYTF. In DNA, the CDR3 is TGTGCCAGCAGCGTAGTAAAGGGGCCGGTATATGGCTACACCTTC.

The rearrangement joins TRBV3-1 (or the pseudogene TRBV3-2) to TRBJ2-7, with TRBD2 matching 7 bases. Germline CDR1 reads LGHDT; CDR2 reads YNNKEL (reference sequence). This CDR3 is built from 15 residues. Germline trimming cut 2 bases from V and 1 base from J; bases unmatched to any gene: 5. The CDR3 DNA is TGTGCCAGCAGCCAAAGTAGCGGGCAATCCTACGAGCAGTACTTC. The encoded protein is CASSQSSGQSYEQYF.